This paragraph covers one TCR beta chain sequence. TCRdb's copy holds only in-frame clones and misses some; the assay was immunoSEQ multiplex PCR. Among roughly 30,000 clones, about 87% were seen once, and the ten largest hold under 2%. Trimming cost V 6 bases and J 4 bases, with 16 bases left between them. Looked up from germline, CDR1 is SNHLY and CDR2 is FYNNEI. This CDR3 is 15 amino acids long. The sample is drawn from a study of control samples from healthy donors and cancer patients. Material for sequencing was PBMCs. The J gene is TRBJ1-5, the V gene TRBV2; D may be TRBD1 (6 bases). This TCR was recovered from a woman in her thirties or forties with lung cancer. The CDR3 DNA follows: TGTGCCAGCAGGAGGACAGCCAATTCGAATCAGCCCCAGCATTTT. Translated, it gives CASRRTANSNQPQHF.